The 19 T cell receptor beta chains presented below share a single source sample, sequenced in a study of blood T cell repertoires in COVID-19. Sequencing was performed with immunoSEQ multiplex PCR; in TCRdb, only in-frame clones are kept and a portion is missing. The repertoire holds around 200,000 clones, with approximately 86% as singletons. Sequencing was performed on peripheral blood. All receptors come from a woman aged 80 or older with acute or convalescent COVID-19.

The chain employs TRBV4-1 and TRBJ1-3; D ambiguous. CDR1 is MGHRA, CDR2 YSYEKL, per germline. This CDR3 region has 16 residues. Trimming shortened V by 1 base and J by 0 bases, and 10 bases separated the two germline ends. The CDR3 loop reads CASSQVAGSSGNTIYF. The DNA for the CDR3 is TGCGCCAGCAGCCAAGTCGCAGGAAGCTCTGGAAACACCATATATTTT.

This clone has more than one count but fewer than ten. J is TRBJ1-3 and V is TRBV6-6, with 8 bases identical to TRBD1. J lost 4 bases, V lost 4 bases, and 6 bases had no gene match. In germline, CDR1 is MNHNY, CDR2 SVGAGI (reference sequence). The CDR3 length is 15 residues. CDR3 residues: CASSSQGAGGNTIYF. The CDR3 coding sequence is TGTGCCAGCAGTTCCCAGGGGGCTGGAGGAAACACCATATATTTT.

The chain carries TRBV4-2 and TRBJ1-3; TRBD1 agrees at 8 bases. V dropped 0 bases and J dropped 3; count of bases not matched to a gene: 7. This CDR3 is 17 amino acids long. Germline lookup yields CDR1 LGHNA and CDR2 YNFKEQ. CDR3 region: CASSQEPQGASGNTIYF. DNA of the CDR3: TGTGCCAGCAGCCAAGAACCCCAGGGGGCGAGTGGAAACACCATATATTTT.

This chain joins TRBV5-5 and TRBJ1-4, with a weak D call TRBD1 (5 bases). CDR3 length: 14 amino acids. Germline loops: CDR1 SGHKS, CDR2 YYEKEE (reference sequence). V was shortened by 6 bases and J by 7 bases, with 16 bases between the two germline ends. CDR3 sequence reads: CASMGEGGPEKLFF. For the CDR3, the DNA is TGTGCCAGCATGGGGGAGGGTGGACCTGAAAAACTGTTTTTT.

The J gene is TRBJ1-5, the V gene TRBV7-7; tentatively, D is TRBD1 (6 bases). Germline CDR1 SSHAT, CDR2 FNYEAQ (reference sequence). This CDR3 comprises 16 residues. The V gene lost 1 base and the J gene lost 2 bases, with 12 bases spanning the gap. CDR3 amino acids: CASSLVMQGRNQPQHF. The CDR3 coding sequence is TGTGCCAGCAGCTTAGTTATGCAGGGGCGCAATCAGCCCCAGCATTTT.

This clone was detected once. The chain is built from TRBV6-2 or TRBV6-3 and TRBJ2-3; D is uncertain. Trimming pared 2 bases from V and 10 bases from J, leaving 10 bases between. This CDR3 has 12 residues. Germline-derived CDR1 and CDR2 are MNHEY and SVGEGT. As DNA, the CDR3 is TGTGCCAGCAGTTACGGTCCTGCGGCGCAGTATTTT. The encoded protein is CASSYGPAAQYF.

The chain joins TRBV5-1 to TRBJ2-2, with D possibly TRBD2 on 7 matching bases. Trimming stripped 5 bases from V and 0 bases from J, with 11 bases between. From germline, CDR1 is SGHRS and CDR2 YFSETQ. CDR3 length: 15 amino acids. CDR3 sequence reads: CASRAGGPNTGELFF. The CDR3 DNA reads TGCGCCAGCAGGGCCGGGGGGCCGAACACCGGGGAGCTGTTTTTT.

The chain links TRBV6-4 to TRBJ2-1; 8 nucleotides line up with TRBD2. V trimming: 6 bases; J trimming: 5 bases; junction bases outside the gene matches: 6. The CDR3 consists of 14 residues. From germline, CDR1 is MRHNA and CDR2 SNTAGT. The CDR3 DNA is TGTGCCAGCAGGCACCTAGCGGGCAACAATGAGCAGTTCTTC. Its translation: CASRHLAGNNEQFF.

The rearrangement links TRBV7-2 to TRBJ2-7, with TRBD1 identical over 7 bases. Germline V CDR1 and CDR2: SGHTA, FQGNSA. CDR3 length equals 16 residues. Trimming cost V 2 bases and J 6 bases; bases outside gene matches: 13. As DNA, the CDR3 is TGTGCCAGCAGCTTATCGGCGGTACAGGGGATCGTCGAGCAGTACTTC. Its protein is CASSLSAVQGIVEQYF.

The rearrangement uses TRBV30 and TRBJ1-5, with 10 bases identical to TRBD1. CDR1 is GTSNPN and CDR2 is SVGIG in the germline V gene (reference sequence). The J segment lost 5 bases and the V segment lost 5 bases, leaving 6 bases of the junction unmatched. CDR3 length: 14 amino acids. The CDR3 protein is CAWETGGKDQPQHF. In nucleotides, the CDR3 is TGTGCCTGGGAGACAGGGGGCAAGGATCAGCCCCAGCATTTT.

The rearrangement uses TRBV18 and TRBJ1-5; 10 nucleotides align to TRBD1. Germline V gene lookup returns CDR1 KGHSH and CDR2 LQKENI. Trimming removed 3 bases from V and 1 base from J; junction bases left unmatched: 9. CDR3 length: 18 residues. Here the CDR3 DNA reads TGTGCCAGCTCACCCCGGGACAGGGGCATTCAAAGCAATCAGCCCCAGCATTTT. Translating it yields CASSPRDRGIQSNQPQHF.

V usage is TRBV9 and J usage is TRBJ2-3; D perhaps matches TRBD2 (6 bases). The CDR3 contains 15 residues. Germline V gives CDR1 SGDLS, CDR2 YYNGEE. The V gene lost 0 bases and the J gene lost 6 bases, with 14 bases spanning the gap. For the CDR3, the DNA is TGTGCCAGCAGCGTAGCTGTACGCGGGGTGGATACGCAGTATTTT. Translated, it gives CASSVAVRGVDTQYF.

There are a few counts of this clone. The chain has TRBV9 and TRBJ1-1; perhaps TRBD1 as D (5 bases). CDR1 and CDR2 from the germline V gene are SGDLS and YYNGEE. V shed 3 bases and J shed 4 bases, with 13 bases lying between them. This CDR3 has 14 amino acids. CDR3 bases: TGTGCCAGCAGCGGGCCTCAGGGCTTCACTGAAGCTTTCTTT. Amino acids: CASSGPQGFTEAFF.

This clone was picked up one time. This chain uses TRBV30 with TRBJ1-2; 7 nucleotides match TRBD1. Germline V gene lookup returns CDR1 GTSNPN and CDR2 SVGIG (reference sequence). This CDR3 spans 15 amino acids. V gave up 3 bases and J gave up 2 bases; unmatched junction bases: 9. This CDR3 reads CAWRTPGTENYGYTF. Written as DNA, the CDR3 is TGTGCCTGGAGGACCCCCGGGACAGAAAACTATGGCTACACCTTC.

The chain carries TRBV25-1 and TRBJ2-2; TRBD1 is a possible D gene (7 bases). Trimming took 3 bases from V and 6 from J, leaving 8 bases between them. The CDR3 is 13 residues long. Germline V gene lookup returns CDR1 MGHDK and CDR2 SYGVNS. The DNA for the CDR3 is TGTGCCAGCAGTGACAGGGGGGCCGGGGAGCTGTTTTTT. Translated: CASSDRGAGELFF. The variable domain in full, completed from reference TRBV25-1 and TRBJ2-2, reads EADIYQTPRYLVIGTGKKITLECSQTMGHDKMYWYQQDPGMELHLIHYSYGVNSTEKGDLSSESTVSRIRTEHFPLTLESARPSHTSQYLCASSDRGAGELFFGEGSRLTVL.

The chain links TRBV5-1 to TRBJ2-5; tentatively, D is TRBD1 (6 bases). Germline-derived CDR1 and CDR2 are SGHRS and YFSETQ. The V end lost 6 bases, the J end lost 0 bases, and 12 bases lay between the germline ends. The CDR3 has 14 residues. DNA of the CDR3: TGCGCCAGCAAACCCACAGGGAACCAAGAGACCCAGTACTTC. This gives the protein CASKPTGNQETQYF.

The chain carries TRBV20-1 and TRBJ1-2; 8 bases match TRBD1. The V and J ends lost 2 bases and 11 bases, in that order; junction bases with no gene match: 4. Per the germline V gene, CDR1 is DFQATT and CDR2 is SNEGSKA (reference sequence). This CDR3 has 11 residues. Here the CDR3 DNA reads TGCAGTGCTAGAAGGACAGGGTCGTACACCTTC. Translated: CSARRTGSYTF.

V is TRBV18 and J is TRBJ1-6; no clear D. The CDR3 length is 14 residues. V was cut by 3 bases and J by 15 bases, with 18 bases left in between. Germline V gene lookup returns CDR1 KGHSH and CDR2 LQKENI. CDR3 amino acids: CASSPPGGIGLLHF. In DNA, the CDR3 is TGTGCCAGCTCACCCCCGGGAGGTATAGGACTCCTCCACTTT.

The rearrangement joins TRBV7-9 to TRBJ1-1; D might be TRBD1 (6 bases). The V and J ends lost 0 bases and 0 bases respectively, with 14 bases between them. The CDR3 covers 17 residues. Germline V gene data show CDR1 as SEHNR and CDR2 as FQNEAQ (reference sequence). CDR3 region: CASSLAPGHNMNTEAFF. The CDR3, as DNA: TGTGCCAGCAGCTTAGCTCCGGGACATAACATGAACACTGAAGCTTTCTTT.